This T cell receptor (beta chain) was observed in a study of T cell responses to AZD1222 COVID-19 vaccine (dated by TCRdb to the early 2020s). Broadly, across the study: Because spike-specific TCR depth and breadth did not differ between the two schedules, AZD1222 recipients who got a second dose at roughly 4 weeks were pooled with those who got a second dose at roughly 12 weeks. A total of more than 230 trial participants underwent TCR sequencing, of whom some 200 had received two doses of AZD1222 and approximately 26 had received two doses of the MenACWY control vaccine. Enrollment into the trials was organized by age into subgroups of 18-55, 56-69 and 70-plus years, and those subgroups contained roughly 140, 27 and 60 TCR-sequenced participants, respectively. Paper-wide results and their limitations: Spike-specific TCR breadth and depth rose significantly after two AZD1222 doses compared with day 0 and with MenACWY recipients. Participants were mostly white British, with more females than males. The authors suggested clonal diversity may have been underestimated. Conclusions about previously exposed vaccinees were limited because only six or seven AZD1222 recipients were SARS-CoV-2 seropositive at baseline. Epitopes outside the regions mutated in the B.1.351 and B.1.1.7 variants were reportedly recognized by nearly half of the unique spike-specific TCRs. The 56-69-year group was small, and its depth increase did not reach significance, likely because of low power. CD4 TCRs associated with the vaccine covered the entire spike protein, and the dominant responses were in regions 160-218 and 743-854. Because no day 14 peak-response samples were available, repertoires were characterized only after the peak T cell response.

Including cysteine and phenylalanine, the CDR3 has 15 amino acids. Left in the record is the CDR3 DNA by itself, 45 bases read in frame from the first base. The germline V gene supplies CDR1 SGDLS and CDR2 YYNGEE. Trimming removed 0 bases from V and 0 bases from J, leaving 7 bases between the germline ends. For this clone: Its specific antigen is unknown. The sample holds no much larger clone one base away, and base qualities are not on file. Different DNA sequences within this sample yield the same CDR3.

The time point label of this sample denotes: baseline before first vaccination. Vaccinee samples came from UK trials COV001 and COV002, including a single-blind randomized controlled phase 2/3 trial of AZD1222 (ChAdOx1 nCoV-19) in healthy adults. For TCRbeta chain sequencing, PBMC samples from trial participants were taken at day 0 and at day 28 after the second dose. The CDR3 regions of human TCRbeta chains were analyzed by immunosequencing. In the authors' own workflow: TCRs in the repertoires were matched against a reference library of SARS-CoV-2-specific TCRs that had been generated with the MIRA antigen-specificity platform. Breadth meant the fraction of unique TCRs that were SARS-CoV-2-associated, whereas depth meant the fraction of total T cells that were SARS-CoV-2-associated. Using the MIRA data, every spike-specific TCR was mapped to the spike region that the TCR reacted to and assigned to either a CD4 or a CD8 class. Log10-transformed breadth and depth values were compared by one-way ANOVA with Sidak's multiple comparisons tests. This immuneACCESS table, as held by TCRdb, lists in-frame sequences with V and J called but not all clones. Of the missing ones, under half trace to an unresolved V gene in checked studies; the others have no known cause. V, J and clone size derive from that table, while D and trimming were established from the DNA sequence. The sample table holds about 110,000 clones, of which around 84% were seen once. The ten largest clones add up to 3% to 4% of the sample.

This chain is built from TRBV9 and TRBJ1-3, with the D gene not clear enough to name. This clonotype originated in an adult in good health. Sequences were derived from peripheral blood, sampled on day 0 of AZD1222 vaccination. The DNA is TGTGCCAGCAGCGTAGACAGAGACTCTGGAAACACCATATATTTT. Its amino acids are CASSVDRDSGNTIYF.